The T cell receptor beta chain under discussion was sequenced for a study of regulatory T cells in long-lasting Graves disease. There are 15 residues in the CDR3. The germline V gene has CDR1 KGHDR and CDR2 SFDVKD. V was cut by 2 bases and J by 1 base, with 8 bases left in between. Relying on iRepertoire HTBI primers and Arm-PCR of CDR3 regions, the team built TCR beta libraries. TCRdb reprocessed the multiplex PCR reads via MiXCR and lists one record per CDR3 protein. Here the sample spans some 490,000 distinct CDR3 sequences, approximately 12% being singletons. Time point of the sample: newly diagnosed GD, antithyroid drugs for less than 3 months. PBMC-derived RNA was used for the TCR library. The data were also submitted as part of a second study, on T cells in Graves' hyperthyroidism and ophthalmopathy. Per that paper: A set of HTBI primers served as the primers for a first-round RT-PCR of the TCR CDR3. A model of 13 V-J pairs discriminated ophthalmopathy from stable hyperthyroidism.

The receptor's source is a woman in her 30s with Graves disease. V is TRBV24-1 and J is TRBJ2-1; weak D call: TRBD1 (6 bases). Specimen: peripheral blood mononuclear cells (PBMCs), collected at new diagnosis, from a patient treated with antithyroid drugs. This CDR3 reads CATSDYRASYNEQFF. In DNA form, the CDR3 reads TGTGCCACCAGTGATTACAGGGCGTCCTACAATGAGCAGTTCTTC.